This T cell receptor beta chain was recovered during a study of human T cells and chemical hapten exposure. Study at large: Slight volume differences across pooled libraries mainly accounted for varying per-sample TCR yields.

Described time point: healthy volunteer bleed at 6 weeks. Total RNA extraction was carried out from unfractionated whole blood. Germline CDR1 and CDR2: SGHDN and FVKESK. Trimming shortened V by 0 bases and J by 3 bases, and 15 bases separated the two germline ends. CDR3 size: 17 residues. In the library, unique molecular identifiers were attached to individual cDNA molecules. TCRdb called the RACE reads again in MiXCR, with one record for every CDR3 protein. The data hold about 37,000 distinct CDR3 sequences, with 5.5% observed a single time. V is TRBV14 and J is TRBJ1-3; TRBD1 might be the D (5 bases). Sequencing was done on a sample of whole blood. This TCR came from a human donor in good health. Some clones in this sample may be carry-over from other donors' samples. The CDR3 region is CASSQDEIFRGGNTIYF. The CDR3 DNA is TGTGCCAGCAGCCAAGACGAGATTTTTAGGGGTGGAAACACCATATATTTT.